The T cell receptor beta chain described here comes from a study of human T cells and chemical hapten exposure. There are 19 residues in the CDR3. V was pared by 6 bases and J by 5 bases, with 28 bases between. As for time point: patch test 3, about 24 weeks after DPC sensitization. The treatment here: therapeutic diphenylcyclopropenone sensitization with weekly scalp DPC. TCRdb independently ran MiXCR on the RACE reads; one entry per CDR3 protein. This table holds some 60,000 distinct CDR3 sequences, roughly an eighth found once. Material: whole blood, obtained in connection with sensitization to the hapten diphenylcyclopropenone (DPC). The origin of this receptor is a man under 40 with alopecia areata. Some clones in this sample may be carry-over from other donors' samples. The rearrangement joins TRBV12-3 or TRBV12-4 to TRBJ1-4; D unclear. Here the CDR3 DNA reads TGTGCCAGCAGCCCCTCACGATCGCTTACCGCGGTGGCAAATGAAAAACTGTTTTTT. It translates to CASSPSRSLTAVANEKLFF.